These 13 T cell receptor beta chains were sequenced from one sample in a study of shared clonotypes between healthy human individuals. Measured with immunoSEQ multiplex PCR; TCRdb has only the in-frame clones, and not every one. The data show roughly 2.2 million clones, 85% to 95% seen once. The sample was naive CD4+ T cells from PBMCs. Subset noted: CD45RA+ positively selected. All receptors derive from a young man in good health. Some clones in this sample may be carry-over from other donors' samples.

The chain carries TRBV13 and TRBJ2-7; 8 bases line up with TRBD1. The CDR3 runs 16 residues. Germline V gene sequence: CDR1 PRHDT, CDR2 FYEKMQ (reference sequence). After removal of 0 bases from V and 7 bases from J, the junction contained 11 bases not matched to a gene. CDR3 sequence: CASSLGRDRMMPEQYF. CDR3 nucleotide sequence: TGTGCCAGCAGCTTAGGCCGGGACAGGATGATGCCGGAGCAGTACTTC.

Worth noting for this clone: This sample includes further DNA sequences coding for the same CDR3. V gene TRBV5-4 combines with J gene TRBJ2-5, with TRBD1 identical over 9 bases. V lost 4 bases to trimming and J lost 5 bases; unmatched junction nucleotides: 3. This CDR3 comprises 13 residues. Germline V CDR1 and CDR2: SGHNT, YYREEE (reference sequence). The DNA for the CDR3 is TGTGCCAGCAGCCCGACAGGGGGGGAGACCCAGTACTTC. As protein: CASSPTGGETQYF. The variable domain in full, completed from reference TRBV5-4 and TRBJ2-5, reads ETGVTQSPTHLIKTRGQQVTLRCSSQSGHNTVSWYQQALGQGPQFIFQYYREEENGRGNFPPRFSGLQFPNYSSELNVNALELDDSALYLCASSPTGGETQYFGPGTRLLVL.

The chain has TRBV15 and TRBJ2-1, with 7 bases fitting TRBD2. The CDR3 runs 16 residues. Germline V lookup: CDR1 LNHNV, CDR2 YYDKDF (reference sequence). The V and J ends lost 1 base and 7 bases, in that order; junction bases with no gene match: 10. The CDR3 loop is CATSRVRTGGTNEQFF. As DNA, the CDR3 is TGTGCCACCAGCAGAGTTCGTACGGGGGGTACAAATGAGCAGTTCTTC.

This clone was seen a single time. The chain carries TRBV7-9 and TRBJ1-4; possible D gene TRBD1, 5 bases. CDR3 length: 16 residues. Germline V gives CDR1 SEHNR, CDR2 FQNEAQ (reference sequence). The germline V and J ends were trimmed by 2 bases and 0 bases, with 10 bases remaining between them. The CDR3 region has the DNA TGTGCCAGCAGCTTACGTCGGGGGGCAACTAATGAAAAACTGTTTTTT. Its translation is CASSLRRGATNEKLFF.

This sequence joins TRBV30 and TRBJ2-7; D is tentatively TRBD1 or TRBD2 (6 bases each). V lost 4 bases and J lost 12, with 22 bases in between. The germline V gene encodes CDR1 GTSNPN and CDR2 SVGIG (reference sequence). The CDR3 sequence is 13 residues long. CDR3 residues: CAWNQGGSPRLYF. The CDR3 DNA follows: TGTGCCTGGAATCAAGGGGGGTCCCCTCGGCTGTACTTC.

V is TRBV11-2 and J is TRBJ2-7, with no clear D. This CDR3 region has 13 residues. Trimming removed 5 bases at V and 9 bases at J, with 17 bases between. In germline, CDR1 is SGHAT, CDR2 FQNNGV. The CDR3 region is CASSPQGMAVQYF. CDR3 DNA: TGTGCCAGCAGCCCCCAAGGGATGGCGGTGCAGTACTTC.

The CDR3 sequence is CASSLLGGVRRDTQYF. In DNA form, the CDR3 reads TGTGCCAGCAGCTTACTAGGGGGAGTTAGGAGAGATACGCAGTATTTT. This chain uses TRBV7-8 with TRBJ2-3; D possibly corresponds to TRBD1 (6 bases). The CDR3 spans 16 residues. Trimming took off 2 bases at V and 5 bases at J, with 17 bases between the two ends. Germline lookup yields CDR1 SGHVS and CDR2 FQNEAQ.

The chain combines TRBV9 with TRBJ2-7; perhaps TRBD1 as D (6 bases). With 0 bases removed from V and 1 base from J, the gap between germline ends came to 11 bases. Germline-derived CDR1 and CDR2 are SGDLS and YYNGEE. The CDR3 extends over 15 amino acids. In nucleotides, the CDR3 is TGTGCCAGCAGCGTAGGATCAGGGGTTTCCTACGAGCAGTACTTC. Its protein is CASSVGSGVSYEQYF.

The rearrangement uses TRBV6-1 and TRBJ2-3; tentatively, D is TRBD1 or TRBD2 (5 bases each). The CDR3 is 15 residues long. Trimming took off 3 bases at V and 2 bases at J, with 12 bases between the two ends. Per the germline V gene, CDR1 is MNHNS and CDR2 is SASEGT. In DNA form, the CDR3 reads TGTGCCAGCAGTGACGGGACCACCTACACAGATACGCAGTATTTT. Its protein is CASSDGTTYTDTQYF.

For this clone: Other DNA sequences within the sample encode an identical CDR3. V gene TRBV5-1 combines with J gene TRBJ2-7, with 7 bases lining up with TRBD2. With 1 base clipped from V and 0 bases from J, the junction kept 4 bases outside the gene matches. CDR3 size: 15 residues. From germline, CDR1 is SGHRS and CDR2 YFSETQ. The CDR3 nucleotides read TGCGCCAGCAGCTTGCAGGGAGGGACCTCCTACGAGCAGTACTTC. It codes for CASSLQGGTSYEQYF. The full variable domain, completed using reference TRBV5-1 and TRBJ2-7, is KAGVTQTPRYLIKTRGQQVTLSCSPISGHRSVSWYQQTPGQGLQFLFEYFSETQRNKGNFPGRFSGRQFSNSRSEMNVSTLELGDSALYLCASSLQGGTSYEQYFGPGTRLTVT.

V gene TRBV10-3 combines with J gene TRBJ2-5, with D possibly TRBD2 on 6 matching bases. The length of the CDR3 is 18 residues. The V gene lost 3 bases and the J gene lost 0 bases, with 20 bases spanning the gap. Looked up from germline, CDR1 is ENHRY and CDR2 is SYGVKD. The CDR3 here is CAISEGRAIGGNQETQYF. CDR3 nucleotides: TGTGCCATCAGTGAAGGTCGGGCAATTGGCGGGAACCAAGAGACCCAGTACTTC.

The V and J genes are TRBV28 and TRBJ2-7; either TRBD1 or TRBD2 may supply D (5 bases each). The germline V and J ends were trimmed by 11 bases and 6 bases, with 14 bases remaining between them. Germline CDR1 and CDR2: MDHEN and SYDVKM. This CDR3 is built from 11 residues. For the CDR3, the DNA is TGTGCCTTGCGTGATGGGACCGAGCAGTACTTC. Translation gives CALRDGTEQYF.

A word on this clone: Other nucleotide sequences from this sample produce the same CDR3. J is TRBJ1-1 and V is TRBV9; 7 bases are a match to TRBD1. Losses at the gene ends were 4 bases for V and 0 bases for J; bases not matched to a gene: 6. Germline V lookup: CDR1 SGDLS, CDR2 YYNGEE. The CDR3 is made up of 15 amino acids. CDR3 residues: CASSPRQGMNTEAFF. For the CDR3, the DNA is TGTGCCAGCAGCCCGAGACAGGGCATGAACACTGAAGCTTTCTTT.